These T cell receptor beta chains were read from a single sample in a study of blood T cell repertoires in COVID-19. Produced via immunoSEQ multiplex PCR; TCRdb's table is partial and in-frame only. The table has about 200,000 clones, around 82% seen once; the top ten hold approximately 6%. Input material: peripheral blood. The receptors were sampled from a woman aged 70-85 years with acute or convalescent COVID-19. CDR3s include the opening cysteine and the closing phenylalanine or tryptophan. A D gene is named only where the DNA matches it firmly. For some rows the clone size is stated as once, few or many, or as a class when expanded; others skip it.

v_gene,d_gene,j_gene,abundance,CDR3nt,CDR3aa
TRBV27,TRBD1,TRBJ1-6,few,TGTGCCAGCAGTCAAGACAGGGAGTTTATAGGTTCACCCCTCCACTTT,CASSQDREFIGSPLHF
TRBV3-1/TRBV3-2,NA,TRBJ2-7,few,TGTGCCAGCAGCCATAGCAGGGTAGGCGAGCAGTACTTC,CASSHSRVGEQYF
TRBV9,TRBD2,TRBJ2-7,NA,TGTGCCAGCAGCGTAGGACTAGCTAGCTCCTACGAGCAGTACTTC,CASSVGLASSYEQYF
TRBV10-1,NA,TRBJ2-3,NA,TGCGCCAGCAGTGAGTCGACAAGGGGAAGCACAGATACGCAGTATTTT,CASSESTRGSTDTQYF
TRBV4-1,NA,TRBJ1-1,NA,TGCGCCAGCAGCCAAGATGAGGTGAACACTGAAGCTTTCTTT,CASSQDEVNTEAFF
TRBV24-1,NA,TRBJ1-1,NA,TGTGCCACCAGTGATTTGGTGGCAAACCGAGCTTTCTTT,CATSDLVANRAFF
TRBV4-1,NA,TRBJ1-4,few,TGCGCCAGCAGCCAAGACGGCCAACTAAATGAAAAACTGTTTTTT,CASSQDGQLNEKLFF
TRBV7-2,TRBD1,TRBJ2-4,NA,TGTGCCAGCAGCTTAGGTGGGACAGGGGGGGACATTCAGTACTTC,CASSLGGTGGDIQYF
TRBV10-3,TRBD2,TRBJ2-1,NA,TGTGCCATCAGGTCGCAGGCGGGAGGGCCTAATGAGCAGTTCTTC,CAIRSQAGGPNEQFF
TRBV5-1,TRBD1,TRBJ1-1,NA,TGCGCCAGCAGCCAGGACAGGGTGAACACTGAAGCTTTCTTT,CASSQDRVNTEAFF
TRBV27,TRBD2,TRBJ2-3,NA,TGTGCCAGCAGTTTATCGGAAATAGCGGGAGGGCCTCTTCAAGCAGATACGCAGTATTTT,CASSLSEIAGGPLQADTQYF
TRBV19,NA,TRBJ2-4,once,TGTGCCAGTAGTATGTCATTTGCGGTGGCCAAAAACATTCAGTACTTC,CASSMSFAVAKNIQYF
TRBV3-1/TRBV3-2,NA,TRBJ1-5,NA,TGTGCCAGCAGCCAAGGTCTACAGCCCCAGCATTTT,CASSQGLQPQHF